These T cell receptor beta chains were read from a single sample in a study of blood T cell repertoires in COVID-19. Only in-frame clones appear in the TCRdb table, and some are missing; sequencing was by immunoSEQ multiplex PCR. The table includes roughly 200,000 clones, roughly 90% detected once. Specimen: peripheral blood. These receptors originate from a man aged 35 to 55 with acute or convalescent COVID-19. Each CDR3 is given with its conserved first and last residue. Fields, in order: J gene, D gene, V gene, clone size, CDR3 protein, CDR3 DNA. The D gene is left open where the match is weak. Clone size is given for some rows only: seen once, a few or many times, or a class if the clone is expanded.

>TRBJ2-2|NA|TRBV4-1|NA
CASSQDRGAGELFF
TGCGCCAGCAGCCAAGATCGCGGGGCCGGGGAGCTGTTTTTT
>TRBJ1-2|TRBD1|TRBV7-2|NA
CASSLGTGRPHTF
TGTGCCAGCAGCTTAGGGACAGGGCGTCCTCACACCTTC
>TRBJ2-1|NA|TRBV5-1|NA
CASSFPGEQFF
TGCGCCAGCAGCTTCCCGGGTGAGCAGTTCTTC
>TRBJ1-1|TRBD1|TRBV27|NA
CASSLLRGPEAFF
TGTGCCAGCAGTTTATTGAGGGGGCCCGAAGCTTTCTTT
>TRBJ1-3|NA|TRBV9|NA
CASSAGTFISGNTIYF
TGTGCCAGCAGCGCCGGGACATTTATCTCTGGAAACACCATATATTTT
>TRBJ1-2|TRBD1|TRBV13|NA
CASSSLSGTANYGYTF
TGTGCCAGCAGCTCCCTATCCGGGACAGCGAACTATGGCTACACCTTC
>TRBJ2-2|NA|TRBV19|NA
CASSVRGNTGELFF
TGTGCCAGTAGCGTCAGGGGGAACACCGGGGAGCTGTTTTTT
>TRBJ1-5|TRBD1|TRBV20-1|NA
CSASSQGVNQPQHF
TGCAGTGCCAGTAGTCAGGGGGTTAATCAGCCCCAGCATTTT
>TRBJ2-1|NA|TRBV6-5|NA
CASSQGQLHYNEQFF
TGTGCCAGCAGCCAAGGACAGCTTCATTACAATGAGCAGTTCTTC
>TRBJ2-2|NA|TRBV7-3|once
CASSSTTGVGGELFF
TGTGCCAGCAGCTCTACGACAGGCGTCGGGGGGGAGCTGTTTTTT
>TRBJ2-3|TRBD2|TRBV7-2|NA
CASSLMGGGTFTDTQYF
TGTGCCAGCAGCTTAATGGGCGGGGGGACCTTCACAGATACGCAGTATTTT
>TRBJ2-7|NA|TRBV7-9|NA
CASRKTGTFFSYEQYF
TGTGCCAGCAGAAAAACCGGGACATTCTTTTCCTACGAGCAGTACTTC
>TRBJ2-2|NA|TRBV7-2|NA
CASSTDIGELFF
TGTGCCAGCAGCACTGACATCGGGGAGCTGTTTTTT
>TRBJ1-6|NA|TRBV25-1|NA
CASSGAGMNSPLHF
TGTGCCAGCAGTGGGGCAGGGATGAATTCACCCCTCCACTTT
>TRBJ2-1|NA|TRBV13|NA
CASSLVGGYNEQFF
TGTGCCAGCAGCTTAGTCGGGGGATACAATGAGCAGTTCTTC
>TRBJ1-2|TRBD1|TRBV6-2/TRBV6-3|NA
CASSYSPRGSYGYTF
TGTGCCAGCAGTTACTCTCCCAGGGGGAGCTATGGCTACACCTTC
>TRBJ1-1|NA|TRBV5-1|few
CASSSRGVMNTEAFF
TGCGCCAGCAGCTCGCGGGGGGTCATGAACACTGAAGCTTTCTTT
>TRBJ1-5|TRBD1|TRBV3-1/TRBV3-2|NA
CASSIKDRWSNQPQHF
TGTGCCAGCAGCATAAAGGACAGGTGGAGCAATCAGCCCCAGCATTTT
>TRBJ1-3|NA|TRBV19|NA
CASVSGNTIYF
TGTGCCAGCGTCTCGGGAAACACCATATATTTT
>TRBJ2-3|TRBD1|TRBV19|NA
CASSPRTGGFADTQYF
TGTGCCAGTAGTCCTAGGACAGGGGGCTTTGCAGATACGCAGTATTTT
>TRBJ2-2|NA|TRBV20-1|NA
CSASYGWNTGELFF
TGCAGTGCTAGTTACGGGTGGAACACCGGGGAGCTGTTTTTT
>TRBJ2-1|NA|TRBV19|NA
CASSIGGNNEQFF
TGTGCCAGTAGTATAGGCGGGAACAATGAGCAGTTCTTC